This entry lists 26 T cell receptor beta chains sequenced from one sample in a study of somatic mutations in cytotoxic T cells in rheumatoid arthritis. The method was immunoSEQ multiplex PCR; TCRdb's version includes in-frame clones alone and lacks a portion of them. The sample includes tens of thousands of clones, around 76% of them seen just once. The sample comprised CD8+ T cells sorted from blood. These TCRs come from a man in his fifties in good health.

CDR3 in amino acids: CASSLAAQETQYF. CDR3 in DNA: TGTGCCAGCAGCTTAGCTGCACAAGAGACCCAGTACTTC. The chain has TRBV7-9 and TRBJ2-5; D is uncertain. There are 13 residues in the CDR3. CDR1 is SEHNR and CDR2 is FQNEAQ in the germline V gene (reference sequence). Trimming removed 0 bases from V and 2 bases from J, with 4 bases in between.

The CDR3 region has the DNA TGCGCCAGCAGCCAAGATGGGACAGCCTACAATGAGCAGTTCTTC. It specifies CASSQDGTAYNEQFF. The gene calls are TRBV4-1 and TRBJ2-1, with 7 bases that match TRBD1. Per germline, CDR1 MGHRA and CDR2 YSYEKL. Germline trimming cut 0 bases from V and 2 bases from J; bases unmatched to any gene: 1. This CDR3 contains 15 residues.

J is TRBJ1-3 and V is TRBV30, with TRBD1 matching over 7 bases. The J segment lost 0 bases and the V segment lost 5 bases, leaving 4 bases of the junction unmatched. The length of the CDR3 is 14 residues. Germline CDR1 and CDR2: GTSNPN and SVGIG (reference sequence). The CDR3 DNA sequence: TGTGCCTGGTATAACAGGGGCTCTGGAAACACCATATATTTT. Translation: CAWYNRGSGNTIYF.

There are a few counts of this clone. This rearrangement joins TRBV13 to TRBJ1-2; 7 nucleotides agree with TRBD1. The germline V gene encodes CDR1 PRHDT and CDR2 FYEKMQ (reference sequence). This CDR3 is 14 amino acids long. V dropped 0 bases and J dropped 8; count of bases not matched to a gene: 6. CDR3 protein: CASSLGQGMRGYTF. CDR3 coding DNA: TGTGCCAGCAGCTTAGGACAGGGGATGAGAGGCTACACCTTC.

The chain links TRBV27 to TRBJ2-1, with a tentative D call TRBD2 (5 bases). CDR3 size: 14 residues. CDR1 and CDR2 from the germline V gene are MNHEY and SMNVEV (reference sequence). V gave up 5 bases and J gave up 6 bases, with 14 bases separating them. The CDR3 bases are TGTGCCAGCAGTCTTTCACAAGGGAGCAATGAGCAGTTCTTC. It codes for CASSLSQGSNEQFF.

The J gene is TRBJ1-2, the V gene TRBV9; no reliable D call. V lost 0 bases and J 4 bases, leaving 7 bases between the germline ends. The length of the CDR3 is 13 residues. CDR1 is SGDLS, CDR2 YYNGEE, per germline. CDR3 loop: CASSVDPIYGYTF. The DNA of the CDR3 is TGTGCCAGCAGCGTAGATCCGATCTATGGCTACACCTTC.

The genes are TRBV19 and TRBJ2-6; D is possibly TRBD1 (6 bases). Germline CDR1 LNHDA, CDR2 SQIVND (reference sequence). The CDR3 is 15 residues long. The V end was cut by 6 bases, the J end by 3 bases, with 12 bases between. As DNA, the CDR3 is TGTGCCAGTAGGGCTACAGGGTATGGGGCCAACGTCCTGACTTTC. Protein product: CASRATGYGANVLTF.

This sequence joins TRBV7-9 and TRBJ1-2; D gene unclear. Germline CDR1 SEHNR, CDR2 FQNEAQ (reference sequence). The V and J ends lost 1 base and 2 bases respectively, with 14 bases between them. CDR3 size: 16 residues. The CDR3, as DNA: TGTGCCAGCAGCTTAGGGGGTTTGGGGTTCAACTATGGCTACACCTTC. It codes for CASSLGGLGFNYGYTF.

The chain links TRBV2 to TRBJ1-4, with D perhaps TRBD1 (6 bases). This CDR3 is built from 12 residues. The germline V gene has CDR1 SNHLY and CDR2 FYNNEI. Trimming shortened V by 8 bases and J by 11 bases, and 15 bases separated the two germline ends. Here the CDR3 reads CASLGGRGKLFF. The CDR3 DNA follows: TGTGCCAGCCTAGGGGGACGGGGGAAACTGTTTTTT. The entire variable domain, with the rest obtained from reference TRBV2 and TRBJ1-4, is as follows: EPEVTQTPSHQVTQMGQEVILRCVPISNHLYFYWYRQILGQKVEFLVSFYNNEISEKSEIFDDQFSVERPDGSNFTLKIRSTKLEDSAMYFCASLGGRGKLFFGSGTQLSVL.

The chain links TRBV7-6 to TRBJ1-2; no firm D call. Between the trimmed V and J ends, which lost 0 bases and 2 bases, there was a span of 4 bases. This CDR3 spans 13 amino acids. Germline CDR1 is SGHVS and CDR2 is FNYEAQ. The CDR3: CASSLAENYGYTF. The CDR3 DNA is TGTGCCAGCAGCTTAGCAGAGAACTATGGCTACACCTTC.

There are a few counts of this clone. The chain uses TRBV6-4 and TRBJ1-1, with D possibly TRBD1 on 6 matching bases. Looked up from germline, CDR1 is MRHNA and CDR2 is SNTAGT. Trimming removed 3 bases from V and 7 bases from J, with 15 bases in between. The CDR3 spans 14 residues. CDR3 sequence (DNA): TGTGCCAGCAGTGAATCGCACGAGGGGGGTGAAGCTTTCTTT. Translation: CASSESHEGGEAFF.

This clone showed up just a few times. CDR3 in DNA: TGTGCCACCAGCAGAGGTGGCCCCGAAGCTTTCTTT. It specifies CATSRGGPEAFF. The V gene is TRBV15, the J gene TRBJ1-1; D unclear. The CDR3 loop spans 12 amino acids. The germline V gene has CDR1 LNHNV and CDR2 YYDKDF (reference sequence). The V gene lost 1 base and the J gene lost 8 bases, with 8 bases spanning the gap.

The J gene is TRBJ2-7, the V gene TRBV2; no firm D call. The CDR3 consists of 15 residues. Germline CDR1 and CDR2: SNHLY and FYNNEI. Trimming cost V 3 bases and J 0 bases, with 12 bases left between them. The CDR3 is CASSDPNEPSYEQYF. The CDR3, as DNA: TGTGCCAGCAGTGACCCGAATGAGCCCTCCTACGAGCAGTACTTC. The whole variable domain, remainder taken from reference TRBV2 and TRBJ2-7, is EPEVTQTPSHQVTQMGQEVILRCVPISNHLYFYWYRQILGQKVEFLVSFYNNEISEKSEIFDDQFSVERPDGSNFTLKIRSTKLEDSAMYFCASSDPNEPSYEQYFGPGTRLTVT.

This chain connects TRBV27 to TRBJ2-7; TRBD2 matches 9 bases. The CDR3 has 14 amino acids. Germline loops: CDR1 MNHEY, CDR2 SMNVEV (reference sequence). V lost 6 bases to trimming and J lost 3 bases; unmatched junction nucleotides: 6. CDR3 coding DNA: TGTGCCAGCAGGATAGCGGGAGCGCGCTACGAGCAGTACTTC. Translated, it gives CASRIAGARYEQYF.

The chain recombines TRBV30 with TRBJ1-3; no definite D call. Germline V gene lookup returns CDR1 GTSNPN and CDR2 SVGIG (reference sequence). Trimming stripped 4 bases from V and 0 bases from J, with 4 bases between. The CDR3 spans 12 residues. In DNA form, the CDR3 reads TGTGCCTGGATTCCCTCTGGAAACACCATATATTTT. It translates to CAWIPSGNTIYF.

This chain uses TRBV27 with TRBJ1-1; D might be TRBD1 (5 bases). CDR1 and CDR2 from the germline V gene are MNHEY and SMNVEV (reference sequence). CDR3 length: 14 amino acids. The V end lost 7 bases, the J end lost 5 bases, and 17 bases lay between the germline ends. The CDR3 protein is CASTPQRGITEAFF. The DNA of the CDR3 is TGTGCCAGCACCCCCCAGCGGGGGATAACTGAAGCTTTCTTT.

This chain uses TRBV5-6 with TRBJ2-4, with D possibly being TRBD1 or TRBD2 (5 bases each). This CDR3 has 13 residues. The germline gives CDR1 SGHDT, CDR2 YYEEEE. V lost 0 bases and J 16 bases, leaving 17 bases between the germline ends. The CDR3 loop is CASSLGAIGTVYF. For the CDR3, the DNA is TGTGCCAGCAGCTTGGGAGCCATAGGGACGGTTTACTTC.

J is TRBJ2-7 and V is TRBV2; 10 bases are a match to TRBD2. The length of the CDR3 is 15 residues. From germline, CDR1 is SNHLY and CDR2 FYNNEI. With 6 bases clipped from V and 1 base from J, the junction kept 6 bases outside the gene matches. Written as DNA, the CDR3 is TGTGCCAGCAGGGGGACTAGCGAACCGTCCTACGAGCAGTACTTC. This codes for CASRGTSEPSYEQYF.

The rearrangement uses TRBV7-8 and TRBJ2-3; 10 bases are a match to TRBD2. J lost 2 bases, V lost 0 bases, and 5 bases had no gene match. This CDR3 has 17 amino acids. Looked up from germline, CDR1 is SGHVS and CDR2 is FQNEAQ. DNA for the CDR3: TGTGCCAGCAGCTTAGCCGGGACTAGCGTTTACACAGATACGCAGTATTTT. Encoded protein: CASSLAGTSVYTDTQYF. Complete variable domain (other parts from reference TRBV7-8 and TRBJ2-3): GAGVSQSPRYKVAKRGQDVALRCDPISGHVSLFWYQQALGQGPEFLTYFQNEAQLDKSGLPSDRFFAERPEGSVSTLKIQRTQQEDSAVYLCASSLAGTSVYTDTQYFGPGTRLTVL.

This clone came up a few times. The chain joins TRBV9 to TRBJ2-1; 7 bases agree with TRBD2. Looked up from germline, CDR1 is SGDLS and CDR2 is YYNGEE. The CDR3 consists of 16 residues. V dropped 0 bases and J dropped 7; count of bases not matched to a gene: 10. DNA for the CDR3: TGTGCCAGCAGCGTAGTGGATAGCGGGTGGGGTAATGAGCAGTTCTTC. It yields the protein CASSVVDSGWGNEQFF.

The rearrangement links TRBV2 to TRBJ1-1; maybe TRBD1 (5 bases). The CDR3 extends over 15 amino acids. The germline gives CDR1 SNHLY, CDR2 FYNNEI. V was clipped by 3 bases and J by 0 bases, with 11 bases between them. The CDR3 reads CASSEVAGLNTEAFF. CDR3 nucleotides: TGTGCCAGCAGTGAGGTTGCAGGGTTGAACACTGAAGCTTTCTTT.

Here the CDR3 reads CASSQGQGGDYGYTF. In DNA, the CDR3 is TGCGCCAGCAGCCAAGGACAGGGTGGTGACTATGGCTACACCTTC. The chain couples TRBV4-1 to TRBJ1-2; 7 nucleotides align to TRBD1. Per the germline V gene, CDR1 is MGHRA and CDR2 is YSYEKL. The CDR3 covers 15 residues. The J segment lost 3 bases and the V segment lost 1 base, leaving 5 bases of the junction unmatched.

The chain joins TRBV7-9 to TRBJ2-1; 8 bases agree with TRBD2. Unmatched junction bases numbered 15, after V lost 5 bases and J lost 9 bases. Germline assignment: CDR1 SEHNR and CDR2 FQNEAQ (reference sequence). This CDR3 contains 16 residues. In DNA form, the CDR3 reads TGTGCCAGCAGCCCAACCGGCGGGAGGATTCGGCGTGAGCAGTTCTTC. Translating gives CASSPTGGRIRREQFF.

This clone was picked up one time. The V call is TRBV7-9, the J call TRBJ2-3; 11 nucleotides align to TRBD2. There are 16 residues in the CDR3. Germline CDR1 reads SEHNR; CDR2 reads FQNEAQ (reference sequence). Trimming at V came to 5 bases and at J to 6 bases, leaving 10 bases not matched to a gene. CDR3 in DNA: TGTGCCAGCAGCCGAATTAGCGGGAGGGCCCGCGATACGCAGTATTTT. As protein: CASSRISGRARDTQYF. The full variable domain, with the rest looked up from reference TRBV7-9 and TRBJ2-3, is DTGVSQNPRHKITKRGQNVTFRCDPISEHNRLYWYRQTLGQGPEFLTYFQNEAQLEKSRLLSDRFSAERPKGSFSTLEIQRTEQGDSAMYLCASSRISGRARDTQYFGPGTRLTVL.

This clone has more than one count but fewer than ten. The CDR3 DNA reads as TGTGCCAGCAGCTTAGATGAGGGATTTAACTATGGCTACACCTTC. The encoded protein is CASSLDEGFNYGYTF. This sequence joins TRBV7-9 and TRBJ1-2; D gene uncertain. Germline V gene sequence: CDR1 SEHNR, CDR2 FQNEAQ (reference sequence). The ends were cut back, 1 base at V and 1 base at J, with 10 bases in the middle. The CDR3 spans 15 residues.

This clone appeared once. The chain combines TRBV5-4 with TRBJ2-1; D is unresolved. The CDR3 runs 14 residues. CDR1 and CDR2 (germline): SGHNT, YYREEE (reference sequence). Trimming took 0 bases from V and 11 from J, leaving 15 bases between them. CDR3 protein: CASSLDRLSFKQFF. In nucleotides, the CDR3 is TGTGCCAGCAGCTTGGATCGACTGAGTTTCAAGCAGTTCTTC. Filled out from reference TRBV5-4 and TRBJ2-1, the complete variable domain reads ETGVTQSPTHLIKTRGQQVTLRCSSQSGHNTVSWYQQALGQGPQFIFQYYREEENGRGNFPPRFSGLQFPNYSSELNVNALELDDSALYLCASSLDRLSFKQFFGPGTRLTVL.